Listed below are T cell receptor beta chains from one sample, sequenced in a study of blood T cells in healthy people across ages. Each CDR3 protein gets one entry after TCRdb re-called the 5' RACE reads with MiXCR. Among around 1,000,000 distinct CDR3 sequences listed, 20% to 25% were seen once. These same records also appear under a second study, on T cells of mothers and their children.

Material: blood. The receptor set was obtained from a girl aged 2-10 years in good health. Both conserved end residues are part of each CDR3. The order of the fields is D gene, CDR3 length, J gene, V gene, clone size, CDR3 protein. D genes are given only for firm matches. Clone sizes are given selectively: once, few, many, or a class where the clone is expanded.

NA 17 TRBJ2-7 TRBV5-1 few CASRDSPMSGANYEQYF
NA 15 TRBJ2-5 TRBV28 few CASSIRRDTQETQYF
NA 19 TRBJ1-2 TRBV29-1 NA CSVFSEVSTPNTEFYGYTF
NA 12 TRBJ2-1 TRBV5-1 NA CASSTGQVGQFF
TRBD2 14 NA TRBV20-1 NA CSASPAGGIYEQYF
NA 12 NA TRBV29-1 NA CSAAGRGDEQYF
NA 14 NA TRBV4-2 few CASSQDIGEETQYF
TRBD1 17 TRBJ2-2 TRBV7-3 NA CASSPYGGQGLTGELFF
NA 11 TRBJ2-4 TRBV12-3/TRBV12-4 NA CASGGGNIQYF
NA 14 TRBJ1-2 TRBV6-6 few CASSYSEGYYGYTF
NA 17 TRBJ2-3 TRBV4-3 NA CASSPGHLWEGTDTQYF
TRBD2 16 TRBJ2-3 TRBV28 few CASSSALAGYTDTQYF
NA 12 TRBJ1-3 TRBV12-3/TRBV12-4 NA CASSLIENTIYF
TRBD2 15 TRBJ2-2 TRBV12-3/TRBV12-4 few CASSPGHSGTGELFF
NA 11 TRBJ2-5 TRBV10-3 NA CAISDWKTQYF
TRBD1 16 TRBJ2-1 TRBV3-1 few CASSQFQGVIYNEQFF
NA 12 TRBJ1-1 TRBV20-1 NA CSARDENLVGFF